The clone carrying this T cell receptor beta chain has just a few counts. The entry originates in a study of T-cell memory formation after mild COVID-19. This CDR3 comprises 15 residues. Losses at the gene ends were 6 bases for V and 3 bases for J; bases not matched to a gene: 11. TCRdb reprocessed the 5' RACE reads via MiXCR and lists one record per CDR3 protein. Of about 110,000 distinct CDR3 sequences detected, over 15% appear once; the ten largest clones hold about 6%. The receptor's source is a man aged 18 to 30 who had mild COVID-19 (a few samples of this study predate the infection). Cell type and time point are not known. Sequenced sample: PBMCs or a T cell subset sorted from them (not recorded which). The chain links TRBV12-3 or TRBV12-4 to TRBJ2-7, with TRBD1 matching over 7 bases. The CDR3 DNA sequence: TGTGCCAGCAGCTCGACACAGGGGATTCTCTACGAGCAGTACTTC. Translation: CASSSTQGILYEQYF.